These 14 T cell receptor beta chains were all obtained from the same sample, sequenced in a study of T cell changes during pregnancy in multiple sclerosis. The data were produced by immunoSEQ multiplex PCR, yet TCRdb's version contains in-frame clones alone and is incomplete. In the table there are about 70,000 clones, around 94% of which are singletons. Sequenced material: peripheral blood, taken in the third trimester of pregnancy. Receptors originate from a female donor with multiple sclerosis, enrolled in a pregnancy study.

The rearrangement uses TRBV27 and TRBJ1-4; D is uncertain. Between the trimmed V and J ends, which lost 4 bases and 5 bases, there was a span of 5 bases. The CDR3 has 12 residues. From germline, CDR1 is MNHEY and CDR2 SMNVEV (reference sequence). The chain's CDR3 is CASSSQNEKLFF. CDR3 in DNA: TGTGCCAGCAGTTCCCAAAATGAAAAACTGTTTTTT.

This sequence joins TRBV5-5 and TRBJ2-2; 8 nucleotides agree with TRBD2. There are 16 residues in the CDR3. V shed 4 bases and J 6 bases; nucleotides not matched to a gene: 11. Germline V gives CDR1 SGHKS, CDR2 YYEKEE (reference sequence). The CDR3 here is CASSPGARGDSGELFF. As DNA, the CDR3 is TGTGCCAGCAGCCCCGGGGCGCGGGGGGACTCCGGGGAGCTGTTTTTT.

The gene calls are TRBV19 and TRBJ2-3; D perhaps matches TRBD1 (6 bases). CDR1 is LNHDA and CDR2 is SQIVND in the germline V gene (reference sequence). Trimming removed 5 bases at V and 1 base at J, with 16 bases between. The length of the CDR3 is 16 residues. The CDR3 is CASSPGQSGGTDTQYF. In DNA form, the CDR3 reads TGTGCCAGTAGTCCCGGACAGTCCGGAGGCACAGATACGCAGTATTTT. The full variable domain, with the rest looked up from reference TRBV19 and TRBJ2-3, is DGGITQSPKYLFRKEGQNVTLSCEQNLNHDAMYWYRQDPGQGLRLIYYSQIVNDFQKGDIAEGYSVSREKKESFPLTVTSAQKNPTAFYLCASSPGQSGGTDTQYFGPGTRLTVL.

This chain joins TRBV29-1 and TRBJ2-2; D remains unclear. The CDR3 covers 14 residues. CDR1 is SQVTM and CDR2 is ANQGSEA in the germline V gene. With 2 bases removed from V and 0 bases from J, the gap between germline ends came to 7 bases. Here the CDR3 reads CSVEFSSNTGELFF. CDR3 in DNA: TGCAGCGTTGAATTTAGTTCGAACACCGGGGAGCTGTTTTTT.

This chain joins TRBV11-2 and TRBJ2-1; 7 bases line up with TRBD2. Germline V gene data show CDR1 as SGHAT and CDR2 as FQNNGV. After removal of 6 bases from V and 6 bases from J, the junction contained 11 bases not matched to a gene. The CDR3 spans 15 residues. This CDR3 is CASRVPFRGVNEQFF. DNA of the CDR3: TGTGCCAGCAGGGTCCCCTTCCGGGGGGTCAATGAGCAGTTCTTC.

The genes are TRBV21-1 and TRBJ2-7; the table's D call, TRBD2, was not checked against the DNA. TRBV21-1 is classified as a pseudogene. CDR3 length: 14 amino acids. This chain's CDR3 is CASSIPGLGYEQYF. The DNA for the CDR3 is TGTGCCAGCAGCATCCCGGGATTGGGTTACGAGCAGTACTTC.

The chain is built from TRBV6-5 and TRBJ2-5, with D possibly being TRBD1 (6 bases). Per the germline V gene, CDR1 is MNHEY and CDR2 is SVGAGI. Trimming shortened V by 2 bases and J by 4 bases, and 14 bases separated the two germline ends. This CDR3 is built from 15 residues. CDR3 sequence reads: CASSYAGASGETQYF. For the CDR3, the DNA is TGTGCCAGCAGTTACGCAGGGGCGTCCGGAGAGACCCAGTACTTC.

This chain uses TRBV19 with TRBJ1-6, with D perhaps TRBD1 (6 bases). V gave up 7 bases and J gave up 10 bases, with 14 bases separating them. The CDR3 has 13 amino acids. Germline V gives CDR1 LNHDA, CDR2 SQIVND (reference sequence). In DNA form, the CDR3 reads TGTGCCAGTAAGGACAGTGAGTACTCACCCCTCCACTTT. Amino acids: CASKDSEYSPLHF.

CDR3 in amino acids: CAISESSGGATHEQFF. In DNA form, the CDR3 reads TGTGCCATCAGTGAGTCGAGCGGGGGGGCCACCCATGAGCAGTTCTTC. The gene calls are TRBV10-3 and TRBJ2-1, with 10 positions matching TRBD2. Germline V gene lookup returns CDR1 ENHRY and CDR2 SYGVKD. Trimming at V came to 0 bases and at J to 8 bases, leaving 7 bases not matched to a gene. The CDR3 spans 16 residues.

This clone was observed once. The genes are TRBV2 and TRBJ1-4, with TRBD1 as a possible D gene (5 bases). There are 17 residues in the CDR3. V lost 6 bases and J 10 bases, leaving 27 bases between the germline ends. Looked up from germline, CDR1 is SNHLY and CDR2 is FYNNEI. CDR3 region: CASRTRGLGPEWGKLFF. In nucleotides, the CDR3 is TGTGCCAGCAGAACCCGGGGACTGGGGCCCGAGTGGGGAAAACTGTTTTTT.

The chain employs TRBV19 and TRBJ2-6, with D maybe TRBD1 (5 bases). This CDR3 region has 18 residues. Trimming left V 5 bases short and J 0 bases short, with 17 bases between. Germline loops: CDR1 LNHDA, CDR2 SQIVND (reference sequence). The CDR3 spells CASSVQGEVRSGANVLTF. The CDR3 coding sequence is TGTGCCAGTAGTGTCCAGGGTGAGGTACGCTCTGGGGCCAACGTCCTGACTTTC.

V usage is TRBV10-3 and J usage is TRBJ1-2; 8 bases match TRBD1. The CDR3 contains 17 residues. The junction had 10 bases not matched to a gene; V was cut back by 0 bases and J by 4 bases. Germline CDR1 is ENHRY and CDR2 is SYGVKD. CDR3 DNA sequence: TGTGCCATCAGTGAGTCGCAGACAGGGGATCTCGGCTATGGCTACACCTTC. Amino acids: CAISESQTGDLGYGYTF.

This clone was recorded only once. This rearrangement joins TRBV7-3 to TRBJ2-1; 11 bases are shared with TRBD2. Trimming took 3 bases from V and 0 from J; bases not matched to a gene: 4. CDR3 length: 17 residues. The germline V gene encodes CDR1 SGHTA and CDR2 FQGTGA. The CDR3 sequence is CASSLASGGSSYNEQFF. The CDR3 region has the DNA TGTGCCAGCAGCTTGGCTAGCGGGGGGAGCTCCTACAATGAGCAGTTCTTC.

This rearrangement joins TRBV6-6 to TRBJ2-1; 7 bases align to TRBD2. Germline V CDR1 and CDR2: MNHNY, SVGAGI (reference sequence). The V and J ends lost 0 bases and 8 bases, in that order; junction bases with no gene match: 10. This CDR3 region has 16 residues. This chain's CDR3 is CASSYSTSGGSDEQFF. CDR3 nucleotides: TGTGCCAGCAGTTACTCGACTAGTGGCGGGAGCGATGAGCAGTTCTTC.